Listed below are T cell receptor beta chains from one sample, sequenced in a study of blood T cell repertoires in COVID-19. Data came from immunoSEQ multiplex PCR; TCRdb stores just in-frame clones and leaves some out. The table has around 140,000 clones, approximately 87% seen once. The specimen was peripheral blood. The source of these receptors is a woman in her fifties or sixties with active or convalescent COVID-19. The conserved cysteine and the conserved F or W are not part of the CDR3 here.

v_call cdr3_aa
TRBV2 ASSKGTGRQPQH
TRBV7-9 ASSPPGQSNEKLF
TRBV2 ASRLTGIVSPLH
TRBV28 ASSKQGYGYT
TRBV7-2 ASSPQGASEAF
TRBV27 ASMELSTNEKLF
TRBV7-9 ASSATGADGYT
TRBV7-8 ASSLDRGGWGGDT
TRBV7-2 ASTLNRVENGYT
TRBV5-1 ASSSSPDRGYSGNTIY
TRBV5-1 ASSLSALAGAGSYNEQF
TRBV28 ASSLQGVGNQPQH
TRBV6-5 ASSRQGGTDTQY
TRBV6-5 ASSWSSYSNQPQH
TRBV28 ASSLRQNNSPLH
TRBV5-1 ASRRRASGEGGEADTQY
TRBV5-5 ASSRDRGYFENTEAF
TRBV28 ASRPPGAFGYT
TRBV19 ASSIDLSRTRGNEQF
TRBV24-1 ATSDFPTGDEQF
TRBV19 ASSRVAGHTDTQY
TRBV9 ASSVGWTMNYEQY
TRBV28 ASSAPGDSPLH
TRBV7-3 ASSLGTGSDTQY
TRBV3-1/TRBV3-2 ASSPRGGLTDTQY
TRBV20-1 SANDRGSANQPQH
TRBV25-1 ASSESPQGNSPLH
TRBV19 ASSDIPGQGYTGELF
TRBV28 AIRGPDDTDTQY
TRBV27 ASSLAGGFGTEAF
TRBV4-2 ASSQQEGTGGDEQY
TRBV29-1 SVARTGGEDGYT
TRBV14 ASSQADNSRQY
TRBV12-5 ASVPGCQETQY
TRBV4-3 ASSQDHDRSNQPQH
TRBV19 ASSLSYNEQF
TRBV3-1/TRBV3-2 ASSQDFGGGSASI
TRBV4-1 ASSHPRGGGQETQY
TRBV11-1 ASSLEGTLSHEQY
TRBV19 ASSSTGNGYQPQH
TRBV6-4 ASDRLAPDFTDTQY
TRBV21-1 ASSKAPASGSSYNEQF
TRBV6-5 ASRLEGAYSYEQY
TRBV9 ASSAVEGGQGEETQY
TRBV4-1 ASSLLFGSNEQY
TRBV12-3/TRBV12-4 ASSLAPVDTQY
TRBV7-2 ASSLATGTGYGYT
TRBV28 ASSKNQGSGANVLT
TRBV7-3 ASKDGQGGSEQF
TRBV11-2 ASSFGRAGGRTDTQY
TRBV4-2 ASSQERRDAARNGYT
TRBV6-2/TRBV6-3 ASSRGLAGNEQF
TRBV19 ASKPIGRGQQETQY
TRBV29-1 SVEGTGGGYT
TRBV6-6 AMGAGPDSPLH
TRBV27 ASSLSPGSNSPLH
TRBV19 ASSIPKGQHTEAF
TRBV6-6 ASSGGVGSPLH
TRBV5-6 ASSQDTSYGYT